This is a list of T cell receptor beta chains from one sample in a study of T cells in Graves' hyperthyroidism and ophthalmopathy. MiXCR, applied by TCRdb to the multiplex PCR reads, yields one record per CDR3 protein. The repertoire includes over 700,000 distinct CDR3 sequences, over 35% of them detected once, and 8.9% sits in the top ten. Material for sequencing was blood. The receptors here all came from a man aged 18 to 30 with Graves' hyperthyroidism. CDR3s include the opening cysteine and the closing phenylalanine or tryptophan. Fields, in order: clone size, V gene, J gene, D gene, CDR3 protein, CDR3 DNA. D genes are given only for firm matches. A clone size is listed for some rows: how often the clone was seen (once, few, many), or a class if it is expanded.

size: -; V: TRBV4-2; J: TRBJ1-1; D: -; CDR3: CASSHPDRKFEAFF; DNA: TGTGCCAGCAGCCACCCCGATAGGAAGTTTGAAGCTTTCTTT
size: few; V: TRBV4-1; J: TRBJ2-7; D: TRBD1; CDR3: CASSQDLRQGDHEQYF; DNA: TGCGCCAGCAGCCAAGATCTGCGACAGGGGGACCACGAGCAGTACTTC
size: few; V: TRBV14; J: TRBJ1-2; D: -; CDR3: CASSPPDGSGYTF; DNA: TGTGCCAGCAGCCCGCCAGACGGCTCAGGCTACACCTTC
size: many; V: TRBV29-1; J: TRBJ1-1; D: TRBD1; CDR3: CSVERQGWNTEAFF; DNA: TGCAGCGTTGAGAGACAGGGATGGAACACTGAAGCTTTCTTT
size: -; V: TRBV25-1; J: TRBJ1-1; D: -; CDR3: CASSPTRASTEAFF; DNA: TGTGCCAGCAGCCCCACCAGGGCGAGCACTGAAGCTTTCTTT
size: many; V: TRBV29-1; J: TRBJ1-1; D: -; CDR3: CSVDERNTEAFF; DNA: TGCAGCGTTGATGAAAGAAACACTGAAGCTTTCTTT
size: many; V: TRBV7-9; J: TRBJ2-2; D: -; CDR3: CAVTIAGELFF; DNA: TGTGCCGTCACAATTGCCGGGGAGCTGTTTTTT
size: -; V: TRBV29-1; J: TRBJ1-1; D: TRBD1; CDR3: CSVGQGASEAFF; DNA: TGCAGCGTTGGACAGGGGGCTTCTGAAGCTTTCTTT
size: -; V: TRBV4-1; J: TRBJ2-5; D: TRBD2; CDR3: CASSQVGLAGGETQYF; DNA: TGCGCCAGCAGCCAAGTGGGACTAGCAGGAGGAGAGACCCAGTACTTC
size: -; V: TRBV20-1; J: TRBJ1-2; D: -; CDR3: CSARYGRVSTNYGYTF; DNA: TGCAGTGCTAGATACGGCAGGGTGTCCACTAACTATGGCTACACCTTC
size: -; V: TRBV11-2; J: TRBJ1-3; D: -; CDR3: CASSLKQGGFSGNTIYF; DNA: TGTGCCAGCAGCTTAAAACAGGGTGGATTTTCTGGAAACACCATATATTTT
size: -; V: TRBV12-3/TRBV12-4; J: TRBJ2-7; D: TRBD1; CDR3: CAGDRAHEQYF; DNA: TGTGCTGGGGACAGGGCCCACGAGCAGTACTTC
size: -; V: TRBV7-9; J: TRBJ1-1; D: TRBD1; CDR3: CASSSRTGMNTEAFF; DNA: TGTGCCAGCAGCTCGAGGACAGGGATGAACACTGAAGCTTTCTTT
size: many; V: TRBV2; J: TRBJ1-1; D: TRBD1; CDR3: CASSSTGGRTEAFF; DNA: TGTGCCAGCAGTTCCACAGGGGGCAGGACTGAAGCTTTCTTT
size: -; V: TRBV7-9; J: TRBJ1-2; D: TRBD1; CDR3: CASSAGRGQNYGYTF; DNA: TGTGCCAGCAGCGCGGGCAGGGGGCAGAACTATGGCTACACCTTC
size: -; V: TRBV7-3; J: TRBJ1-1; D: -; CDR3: CASSRQDTSGTEAFF; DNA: TGTGCCAGCAGCCGACAGGACACCTCAGGGACTGAAGCTTTCTTT
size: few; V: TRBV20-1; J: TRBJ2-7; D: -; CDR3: CSAGYEQYF; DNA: TGCAGTGCTGGGTACGAGCAGTACTTC
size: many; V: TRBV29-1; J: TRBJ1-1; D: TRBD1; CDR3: CSALTGDAFF; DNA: TGCAGCGCCCTGACAGGGGATGCTTTCTTT
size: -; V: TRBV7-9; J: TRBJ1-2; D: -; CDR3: CASSPSGGALGYTF; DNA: TGTGCCAGCTCACCAAGCGGGGGGGCCTTGGGCTACACCTTC
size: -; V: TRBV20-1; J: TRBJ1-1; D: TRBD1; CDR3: CSAPGQGHTEAFF; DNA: TGCAGTGCCCCTGGACAGGGCCACACTGAAGCTTTCTTT
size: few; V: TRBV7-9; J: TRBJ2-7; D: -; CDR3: CASSSRYF; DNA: TGTGCCAGCAGCTCGCGGTACTTC
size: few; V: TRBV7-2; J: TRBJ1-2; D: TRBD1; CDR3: CASSLTQGALYGYTF; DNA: TGTGCCAGCAGCTTAACCCAGGGGGCCCTCTATGGCTACACCTTC
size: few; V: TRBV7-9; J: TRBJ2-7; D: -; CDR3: CASSLGEWYEQYF; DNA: TGTGCCAGCAGCTTGGGGGAGTGGTACGAGCAGTACTTC
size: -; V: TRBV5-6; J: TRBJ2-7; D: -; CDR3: CASSWGGDGELYF; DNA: TGTGCCAGCAGCTGGGGTGGAGACGGGGAGCTGTACTTC
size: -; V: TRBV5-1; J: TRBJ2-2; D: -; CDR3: CASSLLTRADTGELFF; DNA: TGCGCCAGCAGCTTGCTTACGAGGGCCGACACCGGGGAGCTGTTTTTT
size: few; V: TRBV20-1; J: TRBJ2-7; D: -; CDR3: CSARGEDRLYEQYF; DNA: TGCAGTGCTAGAGGGGAGGACAGACTCTACGAGCAGTACTTC
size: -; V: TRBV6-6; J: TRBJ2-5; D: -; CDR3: CASTREAGRQTQYF; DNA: TGTGCCAGCACCCGAGAGGCGGGGCGCCAGACCCAGTACTTC
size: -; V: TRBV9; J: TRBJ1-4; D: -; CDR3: CASSLTGSTNEKLFF; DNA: TGTGCCAGCAGCTTAACAGGGTCCACTAATGAAAAACTGTTTTTT